This paragraph covers one T cell receptor (beta chain) sequence. Its antigen remains unidentified. V was pared by 6 bases and J by 6 bases, with 15 bases between. The CDR3 consists of 14 residues. The germline V gene encodes CDR1 ENHRY and CDR2 SYGVKD. This specimen comes from a study of T cells after yellow fever vaccination. Study results and caveats: Within FACS-sorted repertoires, abundant clonotypes contaminating from the bulk population could be present. The study re-detected most primary-vaccination clones after the booster (approximately 96% CD4, roughly 88% CD8).

One entry per CDR3 protein results from TCRdb running MiXCR on the 5' RACE reads. The sample has 500,000 to 650,000 distinct CDR3 sequences, less than 15% seen once; the top ten hold over 12%. This chain links TRBV10-3 with TRBJ1-5, with D perhaps matching TRBD1 (6 bases). Material: PBMCs, obtained on the day of the yellow fever booster vaccination. This sequence was found in a man aged 30-40 years who received the YFV17D yellow fever vaccine. The CDR3 protein is CAISPQGGFQPQHF. The DNA of the CDR3 is TGTGCCATCAGCCCACAGGGAGGGTTTCAGCCCCAGCATTTT.